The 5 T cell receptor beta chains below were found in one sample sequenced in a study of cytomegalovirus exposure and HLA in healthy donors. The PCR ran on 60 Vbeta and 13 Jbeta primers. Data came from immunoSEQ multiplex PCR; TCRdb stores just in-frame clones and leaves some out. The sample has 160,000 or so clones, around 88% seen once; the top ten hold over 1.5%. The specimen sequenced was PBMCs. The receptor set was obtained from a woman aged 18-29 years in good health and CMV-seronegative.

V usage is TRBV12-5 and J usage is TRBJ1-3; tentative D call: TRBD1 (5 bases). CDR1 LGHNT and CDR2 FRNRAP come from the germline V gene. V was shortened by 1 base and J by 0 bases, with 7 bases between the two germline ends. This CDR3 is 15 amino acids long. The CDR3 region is CASGLGGSSGNTIYF. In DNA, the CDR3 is TGTGCTAGTGGTTTGGGGGGCAGCTCTGGAAACACCATATATTTT.

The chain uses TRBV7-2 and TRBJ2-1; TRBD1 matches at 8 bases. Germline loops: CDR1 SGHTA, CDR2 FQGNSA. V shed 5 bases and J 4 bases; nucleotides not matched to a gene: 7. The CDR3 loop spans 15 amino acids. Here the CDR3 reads CASSRGQGIYNEQFF. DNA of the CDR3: TGTGCCAGCAGCCGTGGACAGGGAATATACAATGAGCAGTTCTTC.

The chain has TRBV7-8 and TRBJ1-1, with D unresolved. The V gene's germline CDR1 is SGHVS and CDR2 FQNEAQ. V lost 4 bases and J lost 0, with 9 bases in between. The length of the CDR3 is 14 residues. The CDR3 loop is CASSSGGMNTEAFF. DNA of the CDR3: TGTGCCAGCAGCTCGGGAGGTATGAACACTGAAGCTTTCTTT.

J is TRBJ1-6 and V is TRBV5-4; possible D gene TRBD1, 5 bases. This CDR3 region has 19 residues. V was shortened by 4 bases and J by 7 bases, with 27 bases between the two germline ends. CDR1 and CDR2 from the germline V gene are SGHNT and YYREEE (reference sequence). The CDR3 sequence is CASSRFGKGLITTNSPLHF. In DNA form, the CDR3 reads TGTGCCAGCAGCAGATTCGGGAAGGGACTTATAACTACGAATTCACCCCTCCACTTT. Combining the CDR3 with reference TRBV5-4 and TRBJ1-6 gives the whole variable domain ETGVTQSPTHLIKTRGQQVTLRCSSQSGHNTVSWYQQALGQGPQFIFQYYREEENGRGNFPPRFSGLQFPNYSSELNVNALELDDSALYLCASSRFGKGLITTNSPLHFGNGTRLTVT.

CDR3 DNA: TGTGCCAGCAGCTTTTCGGGGGGAACGAACACTGAAGCTTTCTTT. It is translated as CASSFSGGTNTEAFF. J is TRBJ1-1 and V is TRBV11-2; D is perhaps TRBD1 (5 bases). V lost 3 bases, J lost 1 base, and 12 bases lay in between. This CDR3 is built from 15 residues. Germline V gene lookup returns CDR1 SGHAT and CDR2 FQNNGV.